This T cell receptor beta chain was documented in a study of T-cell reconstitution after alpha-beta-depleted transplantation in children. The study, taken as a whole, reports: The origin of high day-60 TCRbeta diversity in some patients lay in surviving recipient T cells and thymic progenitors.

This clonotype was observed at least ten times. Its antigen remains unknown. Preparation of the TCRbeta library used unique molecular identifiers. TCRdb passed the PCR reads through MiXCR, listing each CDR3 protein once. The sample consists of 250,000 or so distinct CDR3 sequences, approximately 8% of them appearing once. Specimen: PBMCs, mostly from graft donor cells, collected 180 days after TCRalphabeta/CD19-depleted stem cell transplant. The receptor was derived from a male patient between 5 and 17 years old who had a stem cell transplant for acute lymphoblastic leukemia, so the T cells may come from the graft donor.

Written as DNA, the CDR3 is TGTGCCAGCAGCCCGAGTAGACATTCCAATGAAAAACTGTTTTTT. Residues: CASSPSRHSNEKLFF. The rearrangement links TRBV7-6 to TRBJ1-4; D gene unclear. V was clipped by 5 bases and J by 5 bases, with 15 bases between them. The CDR3 extends over 15 amino acids. Germline lookup yields CDR1 SGHVS and CDR2 FNYEAQ.